The present T cell receptor beta chain was sequenced within a study of graft-versus-host responses after intestinal transplantation. Overall study: Anti-thymocyte globulin induction, then tacrolimus and steroids for two to four years, went to all recipients.

Study outcomes and limitations: Graft-donor T cell macrochimerism in patients accompanied high graft-versus-host to host-versus-graft clonal ratios in allografts. Researchers found GvH clones in recipient marrow, and some showed up first in ileum or blood. An association linked early post-transplant HvG declines with peak circulating GvH clone levels.

As concerns this clone: The antigen is unknown.

Assay used: immunoSEQ multiplex PCR; TCRdb lists only in-frame clones, some missing. The sample contains more than 25,000 clones, roughly 93% of which appear only once. V dropped 6 bases and J dropped 6 bases, with 17 bases sitting between them. Germline values: CDR1 MNHEY, CDR2 SVGAGI. There are 14 residues in the CDR3. Sequencing was performed on PBMCs, taken 18 days after transplant. The receptor was derived from a human patient who received an intestinal transplant, so some T cells may come from the graft donor. This chain links TRBV6-5 with TRBJ1-1; D gene uncertain. Here the CDR3 DNA reads TGTGCCAGCAGACCGACCCTGACGTCGCCTGAAGCTTTCTTT. This encodes CASRPTLTSPEAFF.